This T cell receptor (beta chain) was sequenced during a study of blood T cell repertoires in COVID-19. Turning to the study itself: T cells, B-cell-depleted T cells, or PBMCs provided the cDNA or gDNA that served as material.

The ends lost 6 bases at V and 7 bases at J; junction bases unmatched: 9. The germline V gene has CDR1 MNHEY and CDR2 SVGAGI. CDR3 length: 14 residues. Using immunoSEQ multiplex PCR, the repertoire was profiled, and TCRdb retains in-frame clones only, with some absent. The sample includes roughly 96,000 clones, roughly four fifths of them seen just once. This chain joins TRBV6-5 and TRBJ2-1; 7 bases match TRBD1. The receptor was isolated from a man between 60 and 75 years old with acute or convalescent COVID-19. Sequencing used peripheral blood. The CDR3 nucleotides read TGTGCCAGCAGGGCCGGGACAGTGAATAATGAGCAGTTCTTC. It yields the protein CASRAGTVNNEQFF.